The entry below describes one TCR beta chain. Its antigen is as yet unknown. The data were obtained in a study of Tregs in tolerant kidney transplant recipients. Findings of the study overall: This study did not directly address biological reproducibility.

V lost 5 bases and J lost 3, with 16 bases in between. CDR3 length: 15 amino acids. Per germline, CDR1 SGHAT and CDR2 FQNNGV. Some clones are missing from TCRdb's copy, which holds only in-frame ones; the method was immunoSEQ multiplex PCR. This table holds about 5,600 clones, 90% found once. The genes are TRBV11-2 and TRBJ1-1; D might be TRBD1 (6 bases). Material: Tregs from blood cultured with allogeneic cells, obtained before the transplant. The TCR sequence derives from a human patient who received a combined kidney and bone marrow transplant. CDR3 in amino acids: CASSRGGKSYTEAFF. CDR3 nucleotides: TGTGCCAGCAGCCGGGGGGGCAAATCTTACACTGAAGCTTTCTTT.